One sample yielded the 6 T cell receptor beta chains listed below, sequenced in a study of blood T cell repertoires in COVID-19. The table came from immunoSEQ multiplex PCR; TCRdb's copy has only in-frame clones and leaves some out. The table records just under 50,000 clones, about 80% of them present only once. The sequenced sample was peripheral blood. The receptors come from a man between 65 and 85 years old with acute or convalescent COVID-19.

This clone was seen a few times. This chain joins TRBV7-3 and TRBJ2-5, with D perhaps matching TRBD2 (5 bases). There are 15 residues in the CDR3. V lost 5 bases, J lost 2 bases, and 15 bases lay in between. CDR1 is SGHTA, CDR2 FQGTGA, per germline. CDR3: CASSPAGITQETQYF. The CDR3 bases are TGTGCCAGCAGCCCAGCCGGGATTACTCAAGAGACCCAGTACTTC.

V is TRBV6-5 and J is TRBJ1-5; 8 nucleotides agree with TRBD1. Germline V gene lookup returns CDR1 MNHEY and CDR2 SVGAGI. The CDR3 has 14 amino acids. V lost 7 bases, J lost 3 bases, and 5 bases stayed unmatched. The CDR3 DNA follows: TGTGCCAGCATCCTGGACAGGGCCAATCAGCCCCAGCATTTT. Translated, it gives CASILDRANQPQHF.

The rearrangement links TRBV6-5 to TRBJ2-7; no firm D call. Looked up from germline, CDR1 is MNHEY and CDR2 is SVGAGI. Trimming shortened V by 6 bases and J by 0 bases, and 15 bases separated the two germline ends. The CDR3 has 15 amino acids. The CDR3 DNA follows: TGTGCCAGCAGAAGACCTACGGAGAGCTCCTACGAGCAGTACTTC. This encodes CASRRPTESSYEQYF.

CDR3 sequence reads: CAWSVPRGSGSLNTGELFF. The CDR3 DNA is TGTGCCTGGAGTGTCCCAAGAGGTAGCGGGAGTCTGAACACCGGGGAGCTGTTTTTT. This chain links TRBV30 with TRBJ2-2, with 9 bases fitting TRBD2. Germline V lookup: CDR1 GTSNPN, CDR2 SVGIG (reference sequence). Trimming cost V 0 bases and J 1 base; bases outside gene matches: 12. The CDR3 runs 19 residues.

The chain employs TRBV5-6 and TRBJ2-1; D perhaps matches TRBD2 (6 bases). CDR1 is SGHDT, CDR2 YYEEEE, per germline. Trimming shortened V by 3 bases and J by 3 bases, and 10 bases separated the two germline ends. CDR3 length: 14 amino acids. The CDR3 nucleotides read TGTGCCAGCAGCTCGGGACTCAGCTACAATGAGCAGTTCTTC. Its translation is CASSSGLSYNEQFF.

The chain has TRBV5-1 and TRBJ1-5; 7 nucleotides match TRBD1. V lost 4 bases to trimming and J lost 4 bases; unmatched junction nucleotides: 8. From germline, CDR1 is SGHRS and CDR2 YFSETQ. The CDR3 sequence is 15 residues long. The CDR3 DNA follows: TGCGCCAGCAGCCCAGGACAGGTTCCTAATCAGCCCCAGCATTTT. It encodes CASSPGQVPNQPQHF.